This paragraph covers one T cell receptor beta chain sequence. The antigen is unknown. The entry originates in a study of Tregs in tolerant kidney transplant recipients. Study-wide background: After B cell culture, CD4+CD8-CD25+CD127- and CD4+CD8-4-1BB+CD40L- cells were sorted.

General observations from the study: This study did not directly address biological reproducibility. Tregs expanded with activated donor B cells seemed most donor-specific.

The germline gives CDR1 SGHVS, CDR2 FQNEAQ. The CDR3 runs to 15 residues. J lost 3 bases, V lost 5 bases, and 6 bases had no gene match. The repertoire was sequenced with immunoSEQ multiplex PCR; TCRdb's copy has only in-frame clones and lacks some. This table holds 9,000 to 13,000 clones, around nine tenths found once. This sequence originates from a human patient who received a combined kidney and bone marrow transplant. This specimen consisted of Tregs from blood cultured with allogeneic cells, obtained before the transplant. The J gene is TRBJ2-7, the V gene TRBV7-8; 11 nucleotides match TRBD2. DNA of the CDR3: TGTGCCAGCAGCCCTCCCGGGACTAGCGGCTACGAGCAGTACTTC. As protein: CASSPPGTSGYEQYF.